This TCR beta chain emerged from a study of identical twins. This CDR3 has 15 residues. The germline CDR1 and CDR2 sequences are DFQATT and SNEGSKA (reference sequence). V was clipped by 1 base and J by 1 base; unmatched bases: 3. Findings and limits, study-wide: Abundant beta clonotypes from cord blood had fewer insertions, unlike memory repertoires, which showed none.

TCRdb processed the 5' RACE reads anew with MiXCR; each CDR3 protein has one entry. The sample lists about 1.7 million distinct CDR3 sequences; around 29% were seen once. This clonotype has a handful of counts. What it binds is not known. With no exceptions, donors were healthy Caucasians. The chain combines TRBV20-1 with TRBJ2-3; 9 nucleotides line up with TRBD2. The specimen sequenced was cord blood. The sequence derives from a newborn girl in good health. For the CDR3, the DNA is TGCAGTGCTAGAGTGGCTAGCGGGGGCACAGATACGCAGTATTTT. Its protein is CSARVASGGTDTQYF.